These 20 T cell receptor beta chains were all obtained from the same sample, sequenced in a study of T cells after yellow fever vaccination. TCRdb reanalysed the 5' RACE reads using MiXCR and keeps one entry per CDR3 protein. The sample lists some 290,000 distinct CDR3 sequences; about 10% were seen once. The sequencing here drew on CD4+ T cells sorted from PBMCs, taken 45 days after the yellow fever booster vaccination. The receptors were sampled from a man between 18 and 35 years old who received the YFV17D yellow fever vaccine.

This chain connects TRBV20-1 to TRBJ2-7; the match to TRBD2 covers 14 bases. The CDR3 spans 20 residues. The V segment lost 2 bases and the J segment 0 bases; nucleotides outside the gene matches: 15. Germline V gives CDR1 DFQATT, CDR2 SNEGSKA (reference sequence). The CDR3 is CSARKRLAGGLHGSSYEQYF. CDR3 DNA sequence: TGCAGTGCTAGAAAAAGACTAGCGGGGGGGTTACACGGAAGCTCCTACGAGCAGTACTTC.

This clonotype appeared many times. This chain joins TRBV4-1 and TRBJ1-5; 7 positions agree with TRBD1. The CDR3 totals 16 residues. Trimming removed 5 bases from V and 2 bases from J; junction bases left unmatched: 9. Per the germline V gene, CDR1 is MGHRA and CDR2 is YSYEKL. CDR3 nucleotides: TGCGCCAGCAGCGCTACAGGGGTTTCCGGCAATCAGCCCCAGCATTTT. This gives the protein CASSATGVSGNQPQHF.

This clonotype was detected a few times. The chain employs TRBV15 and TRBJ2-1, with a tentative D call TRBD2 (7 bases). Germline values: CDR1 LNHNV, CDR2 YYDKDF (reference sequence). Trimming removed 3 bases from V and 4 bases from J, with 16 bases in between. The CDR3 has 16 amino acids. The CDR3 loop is CATSRPAGAAYNEQFF. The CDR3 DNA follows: TGTGCCACCAGCAGGCCCGCGGGGGCAGCTTACAATGAGCAGTTCTTC.

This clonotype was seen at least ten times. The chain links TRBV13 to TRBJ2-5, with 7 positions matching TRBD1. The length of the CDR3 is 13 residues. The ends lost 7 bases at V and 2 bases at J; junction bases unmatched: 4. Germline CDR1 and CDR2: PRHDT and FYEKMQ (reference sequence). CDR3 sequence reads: CASTYRGQETQYF. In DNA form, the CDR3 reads TGTGCCAGCACGTACAGGGGTCAAGAGACCCAGTACTTC.

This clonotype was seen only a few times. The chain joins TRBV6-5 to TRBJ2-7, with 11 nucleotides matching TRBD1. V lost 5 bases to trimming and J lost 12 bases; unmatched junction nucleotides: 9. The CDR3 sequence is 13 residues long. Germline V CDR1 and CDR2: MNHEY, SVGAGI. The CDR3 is CASSTGTGGPGYF. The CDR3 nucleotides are TGTGCCAGCAGTACGGGGACAGGGGGGCCGGGGTACTTC.

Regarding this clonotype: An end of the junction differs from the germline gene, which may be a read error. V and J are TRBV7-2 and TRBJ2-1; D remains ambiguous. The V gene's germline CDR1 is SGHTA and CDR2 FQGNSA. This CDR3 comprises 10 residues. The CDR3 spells CASSLAGSTF. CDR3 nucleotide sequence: TGTGCCAGCAGCTTAGCAGGCTCGACCTTC.

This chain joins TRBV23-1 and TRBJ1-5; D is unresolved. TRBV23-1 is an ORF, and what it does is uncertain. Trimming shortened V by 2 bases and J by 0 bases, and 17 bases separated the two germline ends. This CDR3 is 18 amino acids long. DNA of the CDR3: TGCGCCAGCAGTCAAACGCGTCAGGACTCGTATAGCAATCAGCCCCAGCATTTT. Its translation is CASSQTRQDSYSNQPQHF.

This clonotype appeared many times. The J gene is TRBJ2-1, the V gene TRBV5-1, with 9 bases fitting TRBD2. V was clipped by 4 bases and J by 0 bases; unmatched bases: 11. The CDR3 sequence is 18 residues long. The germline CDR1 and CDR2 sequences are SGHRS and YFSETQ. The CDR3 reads CASSPALAGAASYNEQFF. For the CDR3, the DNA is TGCGCCAGCAGCCCCGCGTTAGCGGGGGCGGCCTCCTACAATGAGCAGTTCTTC.

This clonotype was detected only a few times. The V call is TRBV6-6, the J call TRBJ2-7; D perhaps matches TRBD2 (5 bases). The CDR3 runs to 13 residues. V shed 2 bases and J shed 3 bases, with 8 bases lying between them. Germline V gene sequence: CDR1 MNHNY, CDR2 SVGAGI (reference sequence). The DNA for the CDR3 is TGTGCCAGCAGTTACACCACTAGCTACGAGCAGTACGTC. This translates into CASSYTTSYEQYV.

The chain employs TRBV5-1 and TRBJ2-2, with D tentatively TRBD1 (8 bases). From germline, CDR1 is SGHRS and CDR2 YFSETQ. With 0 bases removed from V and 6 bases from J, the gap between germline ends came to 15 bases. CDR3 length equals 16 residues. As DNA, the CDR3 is TGCGCCAGCAGCTTGGTACGGACAGGGAGGGCCGGGGAGCTGTTTTTT. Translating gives CASSLVRTGRAGELFF.

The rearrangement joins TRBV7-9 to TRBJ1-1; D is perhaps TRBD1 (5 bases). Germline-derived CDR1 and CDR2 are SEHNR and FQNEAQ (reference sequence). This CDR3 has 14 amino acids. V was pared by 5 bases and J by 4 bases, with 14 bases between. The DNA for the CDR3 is TGTGCCAGCAGCAAACAGGTGGAGGGCACTGAAGCTTTCTTT. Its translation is CASSKQVEGTEAFF.

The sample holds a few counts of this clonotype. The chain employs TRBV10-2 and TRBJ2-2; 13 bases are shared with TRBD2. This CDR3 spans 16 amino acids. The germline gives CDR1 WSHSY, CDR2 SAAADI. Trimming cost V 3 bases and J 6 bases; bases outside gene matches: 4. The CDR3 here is CASSDTSGGVAGELFF. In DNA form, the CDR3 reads TGCGCCAGCAGTGACACTAGCGGGGGGGTGGCCGGGGAGCTGTTTTTT.

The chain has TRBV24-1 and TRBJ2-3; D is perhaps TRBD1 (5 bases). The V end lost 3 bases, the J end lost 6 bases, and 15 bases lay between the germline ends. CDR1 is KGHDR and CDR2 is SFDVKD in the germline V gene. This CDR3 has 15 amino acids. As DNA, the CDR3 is TGTGCCACCAGTGATCCCCAGGGCGCGAAGGATACGCAGTATTTT. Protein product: CATSDPQGAKDTQYF.

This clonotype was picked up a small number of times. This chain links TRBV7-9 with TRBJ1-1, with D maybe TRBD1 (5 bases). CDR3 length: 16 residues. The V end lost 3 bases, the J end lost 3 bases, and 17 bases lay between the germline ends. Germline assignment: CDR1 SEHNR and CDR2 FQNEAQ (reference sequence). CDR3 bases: TGTGCCAGCAGCTTCCCCCAGGGTGGGGGGGACACTGAAGCTTTCTTT. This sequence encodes CASSFPQGGGDTEAFF.

CDR3 DNA: TGCAGCGTTGTGAAGGGGTCCCCCGGTGAGCAGTTCTTC. Translated: CSVVKGSPGEQFF. This chain uses TRBV29-1 with TRBJ2-1; TRBD1 might be the D (5 bases). V was clipped by 4 bases and J by 9 bases, with 16 bases between them. The V gene's germline CDR1 is SQVTM and CDR2 ANQGSEA. The CDR3 spans 13 residues.

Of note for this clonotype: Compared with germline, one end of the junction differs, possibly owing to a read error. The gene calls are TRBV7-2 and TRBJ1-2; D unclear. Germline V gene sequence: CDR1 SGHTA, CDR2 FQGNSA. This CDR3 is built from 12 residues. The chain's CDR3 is CASSLAIGRVDF. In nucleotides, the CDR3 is TGTGCCAGCAGCTTAGCTATCGGGCGAGTAGACTTC.

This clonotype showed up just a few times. CDR3 sequence: CASSIGTGTYEQYF. The CDR3 DNA reads as TGTGCCAGCAGCATTGGGACAGGGACCTACGAGCAGTACTTC. The rearrangement uses TRBV9 and TRBJ2-7; 9 bases align to TRBD1. CDR3 length: 14 amino acids. The germline CDR1 and CDR2 sequences are SGDLS and YYNGEE. J gave up 2 bases and V 4 bases, and 4 bases lay outside the gene matches. The full variable domain, rest sourced from reference TRBV9 and TRBJ2-7, is DSGVTQTPKHLITATGQRVTLRCSPRSGDLSVYWYQQSLDQGLQFLIQYYNGEERAKGNILERFSAQQFPDLHSELNLSSLELGDSALYFCASSIGTGTYEQYFGPGTRLTVT.

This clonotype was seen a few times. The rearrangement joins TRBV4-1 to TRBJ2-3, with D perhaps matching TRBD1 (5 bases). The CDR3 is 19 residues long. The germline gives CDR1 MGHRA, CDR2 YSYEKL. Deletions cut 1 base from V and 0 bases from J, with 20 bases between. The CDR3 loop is CASSQARGDSESSTDTQYF. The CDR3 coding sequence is TGCGCCAGCAGCCAAGCAAGAGGTGACAGTGAATCTAGCACAGATACGCAGTATTTT.

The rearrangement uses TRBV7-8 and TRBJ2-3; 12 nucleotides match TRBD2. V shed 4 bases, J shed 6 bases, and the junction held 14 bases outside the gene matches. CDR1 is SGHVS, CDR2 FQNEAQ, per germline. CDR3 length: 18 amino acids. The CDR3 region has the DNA TGTGCCAGCAGCTCCCGAGGGGCTAGCGGGGGGGCAGCGGATACGCAGTATTTT. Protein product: CASSSRGASGGAADTQYF.

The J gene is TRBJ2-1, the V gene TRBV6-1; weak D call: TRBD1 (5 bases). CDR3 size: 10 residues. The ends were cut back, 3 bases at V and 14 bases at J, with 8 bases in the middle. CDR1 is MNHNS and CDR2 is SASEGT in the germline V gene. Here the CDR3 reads CASSDRVEFF. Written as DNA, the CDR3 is TGTGCCAGCAGTGACAGGGTAGAGTTCTTC.